What follows are 8 T cell receptor beta chains derived from one specimen sequenced in a study of blood T cell repertoires in COVID-19. The repertoire was sequenced with immunoSEQ multiplex PCR; TCRdb's copy has only in-frame clones and lacks some. The sample has approximately 70,000 clones, over 65% seen once. Sequences were obtained from peripheral blood. These receptors originate from a woman aged 70 to 79 with acute or convalescent COVID-19.

The chain couples TRBV19 to TRBJ1-1; D uncertain. Germline V gene sequence: CDR1 LNHDA, CDR2 SQIVND (reference sequence). The CDR3 is 15 amino acids. Trimming removed 4 bases at V and 1 base at J, with 13 bases between. The CDR3 sequence: CASSTADLGNTEAFF. Here the CDR3 DNA reads TGTGCCAGTAGTACCGCGGACTTGGGGAACACTGAAGCTTTCTTT.

This clone was recorded a few times. The V gene is TRBV19, the J gene TRBJ2-7, with TRBD1 matching over 7 bases. CDR3 length: 14 amino acids. V lost 7 bases and J lost 2; bases outside the gene matches: 8. Germline lookup yields CDR1 LNHDA and CDR2 SQIVND (reference sequence). CDR3 loop: CASTTGEPPYEQYF. The CDR3 DNA follows: TGTGCCAGTACTACAGGGGAACCCCCCTACGAGCAGTACTTC.

This clone was recorded only once. The chain combines TRBV11-2 with TRBJ1-5; 9 nucleotides line up with TRBD1. CDR3 length: 15 residues. Per the germline V gene, CDR1 is SGHAT and CDR2 is FQNNGV. J gave up 4 bases and V 1 base, and 2 bases lay outside the gene matches. Here the CDR3 DNA reads TGTGCCAGCAGCTTAGCCGGGACAGGGAATCAGCCCCAGCATTTT. Its protein product is CASSLAGTGNQPQHF.

The chain links TRBV7-2 to TRBJ2-1; the match to TRBD2 covers 13 bases. The junction had 11 bases not matched to a gene; V was cut back by 5 bases and J by 10 bases. Germline V gene lookup returns CDR1 SGHTA and CDR2 FQGNSA. The CDR3 runs 16 residues. CDR3 amino acids: CASSPEAGLAGREQFF. In nucleotides, the CDR3 is TGTGCCAGCAGCCCAGAGGCGGGACTAGCGGGGCGAGAGCAGTTCTTC.

The chain is built from TRBV7-2 and TRBJ2-5, with D unresolved. The CDR3 consists of 13 residues. Germline V gene sequence: CDR1 SGHTA, CDR2 FQGNSA. V lost 1 base and J lost 5, with 8 bases in between. CDR3: CASSLERSETQYF. The CDR3 DNA is TGTGCCAGCAGCTTAGAGAGGTCCGAGACCCAGTACTTC.

This chain joins TRBV21-1 and TRBJ2-4; no check of the table's D call, TRBD2, against the DNA was made. TRBV21-1 counts as a pseudogene. The CDR3 totals 17 residues. The CDR3 is CANRKFTLELGKNIQYF. CDR3 DNA: TGTGCCAACCGAAAATTCACCTTGGAGCTGGGCAAAAACATTCAGTACTTC.

V gene TRBV4-2 combines with J gene TRBJ1-2, with TRBD1 as a possible D gene (6 bases). The CDR3 loop spans 16 amino acids. Germline CDR1 reads LGHNA; CDR2 reads YNFKEQ. Between the trimmed V and J ends, which lost 3 bases and 3 bases, there was a span of 17 bases. This CDR3 is CASSQLGGGGHYGYTF. In nucleotides, the CDR3 is TGTGCCAGCAGCCAGCTAGGGGGGGGTGGGCACTATGGCTACACCTTC.

In its sample, this clone was seen a few times. The V call is TRBV7-6, the J call TRBJ1-2, with a possible D match to TRBD1 (5 bases). CDR3 size: 14 residues. CDR1 is SGHVS and CDR2 is FNYEAQ in the germline V gene. The V and J ends lost 1 base and 7 bases respectively, with 13 bases between them. The CDR3: CASSLGSGTGGYTF. The CDR3 bases are TGTGCCAGCAGCTTAGGGTCAGGGACTGGTGGCTACACCTTC.